These 14 T cell receptor beta chains share one sample of origin, sequenced in a study of OX40 agonist ivuxolimab in advanced cancers. The method was immunoSEQ multiplex PCR; TCRdb's version includes in-frame clones alone and lacks a portion of them. This table holds roughly 100,000 clones, around 86% found once. The sequences come from CD4+ or CD8+ T cells sorted from blood, collected in a trial of the OX40 agonist ivuxolimab. The receptors derive from an adult with an advanced solid tumor such as melanoma, head and neck, liver or kidney cancer.

The J gene is TRBJ2-1, the V gene TRBV10-2; D gene ambiguous. The germline V and J ends were trimmed by 0 bases and 4 bases, with 13 bases remaining between them. The CDR3 covers 16 residues. Germline CDR1 WSHSY, CDR2 SAAADI. CDR3 protein: CASSESLGSWYNEQFF. The CDR3 bases are TGCGCCAGCAGTGAGTCCCTTGGGTCATGGTACAATGAGCAGTTCTTC.

The chain recombines TRBV4-3 with TRBJ2-1, with TRBD2 matching 13 bases. The length of the CDR3 is 16 residues. V shed 2 bases and J 7 bases; nucleotides not matched to a gene: 5. CDR1 is LGHNA and CDR2 is YSLEER in the germline V gene. In DNA form, the CDR3 reads TGCGCCAGCAGCCAAACTAGCGGGGGGGCCAGGAATGAGCAGTTCTTC. As protein: CASSQTSGGARNEQFF.

This chain joins TRBV19 and TRBJ2-7, with 7 positions matching TRBD2. CDR1 and CDR2 (germline): LNHDA, SQIVND (reference sequence). CDR3 size: 14 residues. Unmatched junction bases numbered 5, after V lost 5 bases and J lost 1 base. The CDR3 DNA follows: TGTGCCAGTAGTGCGGGGGTAGCATCCTACGAGCAGTACTTC. Translation gives CASSAGVASYEQYF.

The rearrangement links TRBV27 to TRBJ1-1; D is perhaps TRBD1 (5 bases). Looked up from germline, CDR1 is MNHEY and CDR2 is SMNVEV (reference sequence). The CDR3 length is 13 residues. V gave up 5 bases and J gave up 12 bases, with 19 bases separating them. In nucleotides, the CDR3 is TGTGCCAGCAGTCAACGGGGCAGGGCTACACCTTTCTTT. As protein: CASSQRGRATPFF.

V usage is TRBV7-6 and J usage is TRBJ2-2; D is ambiguous. V lost 2 bases to trimming and J lost 3 bases, with 7 bases between them. CDR3 length: 14 residues. The germline CDR1 and CDR2 sequences are SGHVS and FNYEAQ. The CDR3 DNA follows: TGTGCCAGCAGCTTATCGCCGGACACCGGGGAGCTGTTTTTT. Translating gives CASSLSPDTGELFF.

This chain uses TRBV19 with TRBJ2-7; TRBD1 aligns across 8 bases. Trimming removed 10 bases from V and 3 bases from J; junction bases left unmatched: 5. The CDR3 has 12 residues. The germline V gene encodes CDR1 LNHDA and CDR2 SQIVND (reference sequence). The CDR3: CATRQGHYEQYF. As DNA, the CDR3 is TGTGCCACTAGACAGGGGCACTACGAGCAGTACTTC.

J is TRBJ2-1 and V is TRBV27, with TRBD1 as a possible D gene (6 bases). Trimming removed 7 bases from V and 7 bases from J, with 14 bases in between. This CDR3 has 13 residues. Germline values: CDR1 MNHEY, CDR2 SMNVEV (reference sequence). CDR3 in amino acids: CASTVLQGNEQFF. CDR3 sequence (DNA): TGTGCCAGCACAGTCCTCCAGGGGAATGAGCAGTTCTTC.

This clone has only one observation. V is TRBV19 and J is TRBJ2-5; TRBD2 aligns across 8 bases. CDR1 is LNHDA, CDR2 SQIVND, per germline (reference sequence). The CDR3 has 14 residues. V lost 10 bases to trimming and J lost 2 bases; unmatched junction nucleotides: 9. The CDR3 is CATRGGTTQETQYF. The DNA of the CDR3 is TGTGCCACCCGGGGGGGGACAACACAAGAGACCCAGTACTTC.

The V and J genes are TRBV7-3 and TRBJ1-1; 7 bases match TRBD1. The V gene's germline CDR1 is SGHTA and CDR2 FQGTGA. V shed 6 bases and J 2 bases; nucleotides not matched to a gene: 15. The CDR3 extends over 17 amino acids. The CDR3 nucleotides read TGTGCCAGCAGTCGAACCACGTTGACAGGGAAAAACACTGAAGCTTTCTTT. Translation: CASSRTTLTGKNTEAFF.

This chain links TRBV5-8 with TRBJ1-2; D is unresolved. Germline CDR1 SGHTS, CDR2 YDEGEE. The CDR3 spans 14 residues. Between the trimmed V and J ends, which lost 1 base and 5 bases, there was a span of 12 bases. CDR3 loop: CASSLLSQWYGYTF. For the CDR3, the DNA is TGTGCCAGCAGCTTGCTGTCCCAGTGGTATGGCTACACCTTC.

This clone was counted a single time. The V and J genes are TRBV7-8 and TRBJ1-2; D uncertain. Germline CDR1 and CDR2: SGHVS and FQNEAQ. CDR3 length: 14 residues. Trimming stripped 5 bases from V and 4 bases from J, with 14 bases between. This CDR3 reads CASSQGQVVYGYTF. CDR3 bases: TGTGCCAGCAGCCAAGGCCAGGTCGTCTATGGCTACACCTTC.

V is TRBV11-2 and J is TRBJ2-7; D is possibly TRBD2 (5 bases). This CDR3 contains 13 residues. Trimming stripped 0 bases from V and 2 bases from J, with 5 bases between. Germline V gene sequence: CDR1 SGHAT, CDR2 FQNNGV. The CDR3 is CASSLEEAYEQYF. CDR3 bases: TGTGCCAGCAGCTTAGAGGAGGCCTACGAGCAGTACTTC.

The rearrangement joins TRBV19 to TRBJ1-5, with 7 bases matching TRBD1. The CDR3 has 15 residues. V dropped 8 bases and J dropped 0; count of bases not matched to a gene: 7. Germline-derived CDR1 and CDR2 are LNHDA and SQIVND (reference sequence). The CDR3 protein is CASRTGRYSNQPQHF. In DNA, the CDR3 is TGTGCCAGTCGGACAGGAAGGTATAGCAATCAGCCCCAGCATTTT.

This clone was picked up one time. The chain couples TRBV10-2 to TRBJ2-1; D might be TRBD1 or TRBD2, each matching 6 bases. Per germline, CDR1 WSHSY and CDR2 SAAADI. The germline V and J ends were trimmed by 6 bases and 0 bases, with 12 bases remaining between them. The CDR3 extends over 15 amino acids. For the CDR3, the DNA is TGCGCCAGCAGCCCTCCGGGGGCCTCCTACAATGAGCAGTTCTTC. It is translated as CASSPPGASYNEQFF.